Below, one TCR beta chain is given with its context. The CDR3 is made up of 15 amino acids. Germline V gene sequence: CDR1 SGHRS, CDR2 YFSETQ. J lost 3 bases, V lost 0 bases, and 2 bases had no gene match. This sample is drawn from a study of blood T cell repertoires in COVID-19. Study overall: The United States, Italy and Spain provided the acute and convalescent COVID-19 samples.

Recruitment covered 20 to 25 US areas and drew participants whose ages spanned about 18 to 89 years. In the original workflow: Cell counts per sample came from amplifying reference gene primers. Assay: immunoSEQ multiplex PCR; the TCRdb copy retains only in-frame clones and omits some. The V and J calls and the clone size are those of that table, but D and trimming were determined from the DNA. The sample includes approximately 350,000 clones, roughly 87% seen only once; the top ten take 2.5% to 3%. The sequence was obtained from a woman in her thirties who had recovered from COVID-19. Sequencing used PBMCs or T cells enriched from blood (not recorded which). V gene TRBV5-1 combines with J gene TRBJ2-1; the match to TRBD2 covers 8 bases. As DNA, the CDR3 is TGCGCCAGCAGCTTGGAAGCGGGGGTCTACAATGAGCAGTTCTTC. This sequence encodes CASSLEAGVYNEQFF.